This T cell receptor (beta chain) emerged from a study of blood T cell repertoires in COVID-19. Study background: Material from acute and convalescent COVID-19 was sourced from the United States, Italy and Spain. T cells, B-cell-depleted T cells, or PBMCs supplied cDNA or gDNA.

Original methodology: Estimated nucleated cell counts came from reference gene primer amplification. Sequenced by immunoSEQ multiplex PCR; TCRdb stores in-frame clones only, minus some. D and trimming come from the DNA, and the V and J calls and clone size come from that table. The table lists approximately 80,000 clones, under 90% of them singletons, with approximately 40% in the top ten. The germline V gene encodes CDR1 LNHDA and CDR2 SQIVND (reference sequence). The CDR3 consists of 17 residues. V was clipped by 4 bases and J by 1 base; unmatched bases: 5. The sequenced sample was peripheral blood. The chain is built from TRBV19 and TRBJ1-5, with 12 bases matching TRBD1. The sequence was collected from a man older than 75 with acute or convalescent COVID-19. CDR3: CASSRRDRGLSNQPQHF. In nucleotides, the CDR3 is TGTGCCAGTAGTAGACGGGACAGGGGGCTGAGCAATCAGCCCCAGCATTTT.